This T cell receptor (beta chain) was found in a study of early T cells in non-severe SARS-CoV-2 infection (TCRdb year 2021). General notes on the study: Because TCR sequencing relied on bulk RNA taken from unsorted whole blood, pairing of alpha and beta chains was not possible. What the study reported, not specific to this receptor: Matching against VDJdb was skewed toward anti-spike CD8 responses, likely underestimated virus-specific expansions, and missed private and CD4 specificities.

This clonotype was counted ten times or more. The target of this receptor is not known. Base qualities are not provided; no much larger clone lies one nucleotide away. The germline V gene specifies MNHNS as CDR1 and SASEGT as CDR2. V lost 10 bases and J lost 4 bases, and the count of bases not matched to a germline gene is 6. Including cysteine and phenylalanine, the CDR3 has 13 amino acids. Kept here is only the CDR3 DNA, which spans 39 bases and is read in frame from base 1. Set within a cohort of healthcare workers in London, UK, this nested case-control study involved weekly PCR testing of nasopharyngeal swabs along with blood sampling. Between 23 and 31 March 2020, the week of the UK lockdown, healthcare workers were enrolled and then followed up weekly for as long as 16 weeks. The library was prepared using 5' RACE. The listed sequencing device is NextSeq 500. In the TCR library protocol, unique molecular identifiers were attached to individual cDNA molecules to correct for PCR bias and sequencing error. TCR alpha and beta chains were both sequenced, and the abundances of alpha and beta sequences in each sample were closely correlated with each other. Under the source paper's analysis protocol: Decombinator V4 was used to annotate the V gene, J gene and CDR3 of the TCR sequences. TCRs were defined as expanded if a significant change between any two time points was detected under a Poisson model with p below 0.0001. TCR abundances were normalised to the total number of TCRs sequenced per sample and expressed as counts per million. TRAV1-2 paired with TRAJ12, TRAJ20 or TRAJ33 defined MAIT TCRs, while TRAV10 paired with TRAJ18 defined iNKT TCRs. A search of VDJdb, accessed on 1 November 2021, was run for TCRs annotated to CMV, EBV and SARS-CoV-2, with TCRs annotated for multiple antigens excluded. TCRdb passed the public sequencing reads through fastp at Q25 and MiXCR, retaining productive beta sequences. Every entry covers one CDR3 protein and lists the most common genes and DNA from its rows. The V and J calls and clone size come from TCRdb's table, not from the authors' own analysis. The sample table lists about 31,000 distinct CDR3 sequences, 4.5% to 6.5% of them with a count of one. Clones ranked in the top ten supply 5.5% to 7% of the sample.

The rearrangement joined TRBV6-1 to TRBJ1-5; 8 bases in the middle match TRBD1. This clonotype was obtained from an adult who was a healthcare worker with PCR-confirmed SARS-CoV-2 infection or an uninfected control (not recorded which). Sequencing used whole blood. The CDR3 amino acid sequence is: CATSGQENQPQHF. DNA sequence: TGTGCCACTTCGGGACAGGAGAATCAGCCCCAGCATTTT.